The rows below give T cell receptor beta chains drawn from one sample of a study of monozygotic twins with inflammatory bowel disease. With the 5' RACE reads reprocessed, TCRdb shows one record per CDR3 protein and no DNA. The sample data list about 210,000 distinct CDR3 sequences. Sequenced sample: blood. These receptor sequences come from a human donor with ulcerative colitis or Crohn's disease, or a healthy co-twin of an affected twin (not recorded which). Each CDR3 is given with its conserved first and last residue.

CDR3aa: CAISEEGTYNEQFF
v_gene: TRBV10-3
j_gene: TRBJ2-1

CDR3aa: CASSSWILSNTEAFF
v_gene: TRBV5-1
j_gene: TRBJ1-1

CDR3aa: CASSRLSLQGRTGELFF
v_gene: TRBV14
j_gene: TRBJ2-2

CDR3aa: CASSLDVGSSYNSPLHF
v_gene: TRBV5-1
j_gene: TRBJ1-6

CDR3aa: CASSLEGGASGELFF
v_gene: TRBV5-1
j_gene: TRBJ2-2

CDR3aa: CASSYGIQETQYF
v_gene: TRBV6-5
j_gene: TRBJ2-5

CDR3aa: CASSPVASPLHF
v_gene: TRBV27
j_gene: TRBJ1-6

CDR3aa: CASSSHPGTETYEQYF
v_gene: TRBV4-1
j_gene: TRBJ2-7

CDR3aa: CSAREGKGLRGTDTQYF
v_gene: TRBV20-1
j_gene: TRBJ2-3

CDR3aa: CASSEGYNEQFF
v_gene: TRBV5-1
j_gene: TRBJ2-1

CDR3aa: CASRPPTGNGYGYTF
v_gene: TRBV6-1
j_gene: TRBJ1-2

CDR3aa: CAIRDGVIAKNMQYF
v_gene: TRBV10-3
j_gene: TRBJ2-4

CDR3aa: CASSPDREQPQHF
v_gene: TRBV5-1
j_gene: TRBJ1-5

CDR3aa: CASSSNQGAVFGSPLHF
v_gene: TRBV12-3/TRBV12-4
j_gene: TRBJ1-6

CDR3aa: CASRTGTSGDNEQFF
v_gene: TRBV6-1
j_gene: TRBJ2-1

CDR3aa: CASSSTGLGLGHEQFF
v_gene: TRBV18
j_gene: TRBJ2-1

CDR3aa: CASSLKSSYEQYF
v_gene: TRBV5-6
j_gene: TRBJ2-7

CDR3aa: CATSRDRDYEQYF
v_gene: TRBV15
j_gene: TRBJ2-7

CDR3aa: CATSKSSYEQYF
v_gene: TRBV15
j_gene: TRBJ2-7

CDR3aa: CASSQGTSGGRNTGELFF
v_gene: TRBV4-2
j_gene: TRBJ2-2

CDR3aa: CSVARGASEQYF
v_gene: TRBV29-1
j_gene: TRBJ2-7

CDR3aa: CASSYSKRDYGYTF
v_gene: TRBV6-5
j_gene: TRBJ1-2

CDR3aa: CASSLDLQGSDNEQFF
v_gene: TRBV11-2
j_gene: TRBJ2-1

CDR3aa: CSARDRGRNTEAFF
v_gene: TRBV20-1
j_gene: TRBJ1-1

CDR3aa: CASSFRIYNEQFF
v_gene: TRBV2
j_gene: TRBJ2-1

CDR3aa: CSARTKTGIYEQYF
v_gene: TRBV20-1
j_gene: TRBJ2-7

CDR3aa: CSAFNRDHYGYTF
v_gene: TRBV20-1
j_gene: TRBJ1-2

CDR3aa: CASSPLPGVTTTDTQYF
v_gene: TRBV14
j_gene: TRBJ2-3

CDR3aa: CASSYEQLDSPLHF
v_gene: TRBV6-6
j_gene: TRBJ1-6

CDR3aa: CASSPTVLNEQFF
v_gene: TRBV5-4
j_gene: TRBJ2-1

CDR3aa: CASSLAVGSNQPQHF
v_gene: TRBV12-3/TRBV12-4
j_gene: TRBJ1-5

CDR3aa: CASSVRGGPEWTQYF
v_gene: TRBV7-2
j_gene: TRBJ2-5

CDR3aa: CAIRRGESQPQHF
v_gene: TRBV10-3
j_gene: TRBJ1-5

CDR3aa: CASSQGGTGGEKLFF
v_gene: TRBV3-1
j_gene: TRBJ1-4

CDR3aa: CASSLRDRGFTDTQYF
v_gene: TRBV7-2
j_gene: TRBJ2-3

CDR3aa: CASSRDRVRVGELFF
v_gene: TRBV19
j_gene: TRBJ2-2

CDR3aa: CASSLEGEGDAFF
v_gene: TRBV5-1
j_gene: TRBJ1-1

CDR3aa: CASSPGTPKNIQYF
v_gene: TRBV18
j_gene: TRBJ2-4

CDR3aa: CSGGQATGELFF
v_gene: TRBV20-1
j_gene: TRBJ2-2

CDR3aa: CASSTGQDQETQYF
v_gene: TRBV5-1
j_gene: TRBJ2-5

CDR3aa: CASSLIGSADTQYF
v_gene: TRBV5-1
j_gene: TRBJ2-3

CDR3aa: CASSSWGGKGGYGYTF
v_gene: TRBV11-2
j_gene: TRBJ1-2

CDR3aa: CASRSSGTLNEKLFF
v_gene: TRBV6-5
j_gene: TRBJ1-4

CDR3aa: CASSSGGTGNIDTQYF
v_gene: TRBV5-1
j_gene: TRBJ2-3

CDR3aa: CSARRWNEQFF
v_gene: TRBV20-1
j_gene: TRBJ2-1

CDR3aa: CTVTGGPYEQYF
v_gene: TRBV29-1
j_gene: TRBJ2-7

CDR3aa: CAIKAQGATDTQYF
v_gene: TRBV10-3
j_gene: TRBJ2-3

CDR3aa: CASRDGGSVSGNTIYF
v_gene: TRBV12-3/TRBV12-4
j_gene: TRBJ1-3

CDR3aa: CASSPGGGTDTQYF
v_gene: TRBV7-2
j_gene: TRBJ2-3

CDR3aa: CASSLADNYEQYF
v_gene: TRBV5-1
j_gene: TRBJ2-7

CDR3aa: CASSLLPQPGAGYEQYF
v_gene: TRBV5-1
j_gene: TRBJ2-7

CDR3aa: CASSDTGGSGELFF
v_gene: TRBV5-1
j_gene: TRBJ2-2

CDR3aa: CASSQGEGYDSPLHF
v_gene: TRBV4-2
j_gene: TRBJ1-6

CDR3aa: CASSLIEKETQYF
v_gene: TRBV5-1
j_gene: TRBJ2-5

CDR3aa: CASSPPLAGYNEQFF
v_gene: TRBV9
j_gene: TRBJ2-1

CDR3aa: CASRSGSGDTQYF
v_gene: TRBV7-3
j_gene: TRBJ2-3